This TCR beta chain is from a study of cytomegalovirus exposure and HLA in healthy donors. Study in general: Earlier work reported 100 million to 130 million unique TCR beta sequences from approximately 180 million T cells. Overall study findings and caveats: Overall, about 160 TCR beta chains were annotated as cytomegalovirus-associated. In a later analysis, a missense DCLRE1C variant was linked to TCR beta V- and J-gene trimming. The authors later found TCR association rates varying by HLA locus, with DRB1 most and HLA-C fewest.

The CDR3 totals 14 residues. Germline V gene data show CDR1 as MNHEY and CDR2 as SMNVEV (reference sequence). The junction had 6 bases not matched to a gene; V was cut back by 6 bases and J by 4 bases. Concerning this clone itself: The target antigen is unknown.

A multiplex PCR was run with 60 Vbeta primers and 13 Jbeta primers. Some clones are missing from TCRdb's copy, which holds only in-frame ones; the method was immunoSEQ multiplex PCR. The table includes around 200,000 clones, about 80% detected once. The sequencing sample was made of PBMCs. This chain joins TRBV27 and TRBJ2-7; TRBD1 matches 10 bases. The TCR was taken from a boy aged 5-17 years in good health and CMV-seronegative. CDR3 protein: CASSRDRGLYEQYF. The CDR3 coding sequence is TGTGCCAGCAGCCGGGACAGGGGCCTATACGAGCAGTACTTC.